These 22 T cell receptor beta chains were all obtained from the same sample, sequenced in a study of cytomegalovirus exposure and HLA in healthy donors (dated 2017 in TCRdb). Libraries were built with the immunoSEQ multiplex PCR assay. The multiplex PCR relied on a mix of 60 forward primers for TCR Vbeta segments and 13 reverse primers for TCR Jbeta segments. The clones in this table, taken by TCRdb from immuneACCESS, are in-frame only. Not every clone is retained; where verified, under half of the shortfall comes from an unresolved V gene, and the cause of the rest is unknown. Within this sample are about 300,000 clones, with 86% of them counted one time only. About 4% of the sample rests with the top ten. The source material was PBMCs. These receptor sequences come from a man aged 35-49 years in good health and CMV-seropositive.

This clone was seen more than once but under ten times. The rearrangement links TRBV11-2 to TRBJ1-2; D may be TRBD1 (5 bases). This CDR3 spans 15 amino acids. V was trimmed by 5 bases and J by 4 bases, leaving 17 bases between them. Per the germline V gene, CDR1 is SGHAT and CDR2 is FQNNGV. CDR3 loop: CASSPPSDRAYGYTF. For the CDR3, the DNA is TGTGCCAGCAGCCCCCCCTCCGACAGAGCCTATGGCTACACCTTC.

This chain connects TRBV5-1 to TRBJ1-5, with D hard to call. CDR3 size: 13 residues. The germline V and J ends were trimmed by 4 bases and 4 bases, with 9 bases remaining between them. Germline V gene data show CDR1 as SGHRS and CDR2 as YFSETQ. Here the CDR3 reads CASSGGNNQPQHF. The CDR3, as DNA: TGCGCCAGCAGCGGCGGGAATAATCAGCCCCAGCATTTT.

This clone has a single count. The CDR3 region is CASSSDGGSEQYF. CDR3 DNA sequence: TGTGCCAGCAGTTCGGACGGAGGATCCGAGCAGTACTTC. This chain links TRBV6-5 with TRBJ2-5, with D possibly matching TRBD2 (5 bases). The J call is doubtful: the DNA matches TRBJ2-7 better. CDR3 size: 13 residues. Germline loops: CDR1 MNHEY, CDR2 SVGAGI.

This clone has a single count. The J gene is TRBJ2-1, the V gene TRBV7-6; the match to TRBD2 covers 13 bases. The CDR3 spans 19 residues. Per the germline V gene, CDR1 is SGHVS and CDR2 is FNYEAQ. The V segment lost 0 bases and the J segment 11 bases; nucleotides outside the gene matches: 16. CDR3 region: CASSLADRGAGTSGKKQFF. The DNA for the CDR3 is TGTGCCAGCAGCTTAGCAGATAGGGGGGCTGGGACTAGCGGGAAAAAGCAGTTCTTC.

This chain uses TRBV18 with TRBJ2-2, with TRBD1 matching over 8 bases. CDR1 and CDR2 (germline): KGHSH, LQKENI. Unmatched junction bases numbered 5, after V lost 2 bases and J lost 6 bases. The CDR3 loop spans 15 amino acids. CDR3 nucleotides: TGTGCCAGCTCACCAAGGGACAGGTCGGCCGGGGAGCTGTTTTTT. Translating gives CASSPRDRSAGELFF.

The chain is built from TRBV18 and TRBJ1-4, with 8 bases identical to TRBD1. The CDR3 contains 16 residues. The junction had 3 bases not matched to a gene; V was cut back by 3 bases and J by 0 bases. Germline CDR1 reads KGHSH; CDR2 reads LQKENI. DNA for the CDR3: TGTGCCAGCTCACCGGAGGACAGGGCAACTAATGAAAAACTGTTTTTT. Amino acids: CASSPEDRATNEKLFF.

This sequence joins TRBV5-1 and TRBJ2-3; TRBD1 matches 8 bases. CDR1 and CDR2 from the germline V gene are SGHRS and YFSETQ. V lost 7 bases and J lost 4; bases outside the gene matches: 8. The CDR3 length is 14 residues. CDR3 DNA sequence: TGCGCCAGCGGACAGGGCCAGAGTTCAGATACGCAGTATTTT. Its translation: CASGQGQSSDTQYF.

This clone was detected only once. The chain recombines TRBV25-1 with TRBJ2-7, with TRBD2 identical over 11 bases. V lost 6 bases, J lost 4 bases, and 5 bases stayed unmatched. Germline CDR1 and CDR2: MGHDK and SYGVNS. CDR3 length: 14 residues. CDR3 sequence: CASSGTSGTYEQYF. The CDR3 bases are TGTGCCAGCAGCGGGACTAGCGGCACTTACGAGCAGTACTTC.

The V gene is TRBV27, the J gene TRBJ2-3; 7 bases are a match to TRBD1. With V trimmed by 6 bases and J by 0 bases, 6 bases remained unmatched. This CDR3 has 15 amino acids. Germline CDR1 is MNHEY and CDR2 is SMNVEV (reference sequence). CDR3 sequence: CASSRDSLSTDTQYF. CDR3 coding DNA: TGTGCCAGCAGCCGGGACAGCCTAAGCACAGATACGCAGTATTTT.

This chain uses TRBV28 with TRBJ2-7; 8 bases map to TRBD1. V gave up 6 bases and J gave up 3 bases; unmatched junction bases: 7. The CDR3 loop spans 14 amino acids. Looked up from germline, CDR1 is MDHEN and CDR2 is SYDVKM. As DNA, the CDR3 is TGTGCCAGCAGCCCGGCGGGGACAGGCTACGAGCAGTACTTC. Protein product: CASSPAGTGYEQYF.

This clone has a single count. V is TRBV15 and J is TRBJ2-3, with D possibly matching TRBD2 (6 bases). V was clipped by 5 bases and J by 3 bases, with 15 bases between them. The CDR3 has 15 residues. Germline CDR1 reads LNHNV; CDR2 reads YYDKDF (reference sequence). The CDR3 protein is CATSPGLASTDTQYF. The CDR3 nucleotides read TGTGCCACCAGCCCTGGGCTAGCGAGTACAGATACGCAGTATTTT.

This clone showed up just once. The CDR3 DNA is TGTGCCAGCAGCCAAGAGGGTAGCGGGAGAAAAAACATTCAGTACTTC. It yields the protein CASSQEGSGRKNIQYF. The chain combines TRBV4-2 with TRBJ2-4, with 9 nucleotides matching TRBD2. CDR3 size: 16 residues. Germline CDR1 and CDR2: LGHNA and YNFKEQ. V lost 0 bases and J lost 4; bases outside the gene matches: 4.

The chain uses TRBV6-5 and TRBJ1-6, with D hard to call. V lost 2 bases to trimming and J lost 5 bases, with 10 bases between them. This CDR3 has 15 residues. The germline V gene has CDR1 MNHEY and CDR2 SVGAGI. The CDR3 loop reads CASSYQQPNNSPLHF. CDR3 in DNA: TGTGCCAGCAGTTACCAACAGCCTAATAATTCACCCCTCCACTTT.

In DNA, the CDR3 is TGTGCCAGTAGCCCTGCCCCTGGGGCCTATGGCTACACCTTC. Protein sequence: CASSPAPGAYGYTF. The chain has TRBV19 and TRBJ1-2, with a possible D match to TRBD1 (5 bases). CDR1 and CDR2 (germline): LNHDA, SQIVND (reference sequence). This CDR3 contains 14 residues. The germline V and J ends were trimmed by 6 bases and 4 bases, with 15 bases remaining between them. Full variable domain (outside the CDR3, taken from reference TRBV19 and TRBJ1-2): DGGITQSPKYLFRKEGQNVTLSCEQNLNHDAMYWYRQDPGQGLRLIYYSQIVNDFQKGDIAEGYSVSREKKESFPLTVTSAQKNPTAFYLCASSPAPGAYGYTFGSGTRLTVV.

The CDR3 DNA reads as TGTGCCAGCAGCCTAAGTAGCGGTGGCACAGATACGCAGTATTTT. As protein: CASSLSSGGTDTQYF. J is TRBJ2-3 and V is TRBV9; D is perhaps TRBD2 (6 bases). Trimming took off 4 bases at V and 1 base at J, with 13 bases between the two ends. The CDR3 contains 15 residues. Per the germline V gene, CDR1 is SGDLS and CDR2 is YYNGEE.

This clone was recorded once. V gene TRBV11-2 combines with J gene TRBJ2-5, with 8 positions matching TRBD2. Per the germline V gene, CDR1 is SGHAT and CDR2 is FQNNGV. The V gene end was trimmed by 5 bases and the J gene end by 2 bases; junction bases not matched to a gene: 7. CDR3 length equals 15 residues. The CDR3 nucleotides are TGTGCCAGCAGCCAGATCGGGAGGGGACAAGAGACCCAGTACTTC. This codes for CASSQIGRGQETQYF.

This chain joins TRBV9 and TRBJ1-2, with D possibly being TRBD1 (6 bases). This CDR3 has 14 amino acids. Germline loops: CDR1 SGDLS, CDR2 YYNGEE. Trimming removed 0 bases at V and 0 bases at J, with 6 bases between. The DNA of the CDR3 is TGTGCCAGCAGCGTAGGGACAGCTAACTATGGCTACACCTTC. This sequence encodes CASSVGTANYGYTF.

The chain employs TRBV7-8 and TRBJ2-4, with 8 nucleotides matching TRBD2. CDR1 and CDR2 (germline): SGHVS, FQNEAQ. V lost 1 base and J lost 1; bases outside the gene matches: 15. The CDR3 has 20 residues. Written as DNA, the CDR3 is TGTGCCAGCAGCTTAGAGGTGGGTCCGGGACTAGACGACGCCAAAAACATTCAGTACTTC. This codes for CASSLEVGPGLDDAKNIQYF.

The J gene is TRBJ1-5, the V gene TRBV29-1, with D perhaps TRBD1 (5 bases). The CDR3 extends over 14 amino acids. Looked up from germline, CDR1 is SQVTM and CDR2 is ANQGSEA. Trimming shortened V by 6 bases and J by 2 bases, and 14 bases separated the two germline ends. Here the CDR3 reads CSVGSARGNQPQHF. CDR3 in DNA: TGCAGCGTCGGCTCGGCCAGGGGCAATCAGCCCCAGCATTTT.

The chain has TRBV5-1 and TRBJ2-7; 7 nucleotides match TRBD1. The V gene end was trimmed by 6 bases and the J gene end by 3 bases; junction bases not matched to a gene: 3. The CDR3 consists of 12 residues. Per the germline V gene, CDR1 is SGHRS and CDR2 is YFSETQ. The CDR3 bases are TGCGCCAGCACGACAGGGAACTACGAGCAGTACTTC. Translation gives CASTTGNYEQYF.

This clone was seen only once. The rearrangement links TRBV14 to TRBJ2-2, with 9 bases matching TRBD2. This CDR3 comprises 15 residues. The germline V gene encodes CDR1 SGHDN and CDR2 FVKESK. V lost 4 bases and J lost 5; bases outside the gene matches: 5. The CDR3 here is CASSLSGRRTGELFF. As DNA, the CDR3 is TGTGCCAGCAGCCTTAGCGGGAGAAGGACCGGGGAGCTGTTTTTT.

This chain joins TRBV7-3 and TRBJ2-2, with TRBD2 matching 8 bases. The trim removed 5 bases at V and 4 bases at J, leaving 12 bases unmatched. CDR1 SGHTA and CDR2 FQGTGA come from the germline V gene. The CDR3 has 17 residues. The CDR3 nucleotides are TGTGCCAGCAGCCCGGTTGGCGGGACTAGTCTCACCGGGGAGCTGTTTTTT. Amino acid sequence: CASSPVGGTSLTGELFF.